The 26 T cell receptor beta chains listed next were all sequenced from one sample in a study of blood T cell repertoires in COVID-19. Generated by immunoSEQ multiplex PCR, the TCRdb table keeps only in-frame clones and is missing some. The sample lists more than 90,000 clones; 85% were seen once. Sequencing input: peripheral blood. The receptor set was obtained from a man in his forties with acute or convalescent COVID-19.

The CDR3 is CASSLQGPNEKLFF. The CDR3 bases are TGTGCCAGTAGTTTACAGGGCCCCAATGAAAAACTGTTTTTT. This chain joins TRBV19 and TRBJ1-4; possibly TRBD1 for D (6 bases). The CDR3 loop spans 14 amino acids. V was shortened by 5 bases and J by 5 bases, with 12 bases between the two germline ends. Germline V gene data show CDR1 as LNHDA and CDR2 as SQIVND (reference sequence).

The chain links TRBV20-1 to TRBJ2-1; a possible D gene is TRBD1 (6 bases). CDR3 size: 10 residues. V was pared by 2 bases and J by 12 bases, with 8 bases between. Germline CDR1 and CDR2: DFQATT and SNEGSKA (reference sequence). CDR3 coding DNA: TGCAGTGCTAGAATAGGGGGGCAGTTCTTC. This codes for CSARIGGQFF.

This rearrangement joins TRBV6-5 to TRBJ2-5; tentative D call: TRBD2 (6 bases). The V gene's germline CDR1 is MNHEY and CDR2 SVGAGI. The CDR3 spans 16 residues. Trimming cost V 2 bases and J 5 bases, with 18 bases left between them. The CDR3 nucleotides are TGTGCCAGCAGTTACCCCGGAGGGGCTGGTGGGGAGACCCAGTACTTC. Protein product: CASSYPGGAGGETQYF.

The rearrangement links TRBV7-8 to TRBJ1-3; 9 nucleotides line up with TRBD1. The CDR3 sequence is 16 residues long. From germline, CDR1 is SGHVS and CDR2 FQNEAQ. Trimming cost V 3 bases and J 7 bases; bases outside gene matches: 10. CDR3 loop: CASSFEPGQGWNTIYF. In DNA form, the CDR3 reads TGTGCCAGCAGCTTTGAACCGGGACAGGGTTGGAACACCATATATTTT.

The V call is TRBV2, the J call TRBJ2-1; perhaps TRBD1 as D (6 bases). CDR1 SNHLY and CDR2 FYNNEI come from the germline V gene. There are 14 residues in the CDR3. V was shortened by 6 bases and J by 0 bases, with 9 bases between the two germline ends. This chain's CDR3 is CASRRGSSYNEQFF. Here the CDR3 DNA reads TGTGCCAGCAGAAGGGGGAGCTCCTACAATGAGCAGTTCTTC.

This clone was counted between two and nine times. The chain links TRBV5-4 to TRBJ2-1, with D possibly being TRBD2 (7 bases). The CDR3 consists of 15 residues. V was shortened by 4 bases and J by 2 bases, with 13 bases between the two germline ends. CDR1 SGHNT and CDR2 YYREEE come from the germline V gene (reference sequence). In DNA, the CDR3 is TGTGCCAGCAGCCGAGCGGGACAAACCTACAATGAGCAGTTCTTC. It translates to CASSRAGQTYNEQFF. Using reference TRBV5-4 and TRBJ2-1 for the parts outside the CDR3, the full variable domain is ETGVTQSPTHLIKTRGQQVTLRCSSQSGHNTVSWYQQALGQGPQFIFQYYREEENGRGNFPPRFSGLQFPNYSSELNVNALELDDSALYLCASSRAGQTYNEQFFGPGTRLTVL.

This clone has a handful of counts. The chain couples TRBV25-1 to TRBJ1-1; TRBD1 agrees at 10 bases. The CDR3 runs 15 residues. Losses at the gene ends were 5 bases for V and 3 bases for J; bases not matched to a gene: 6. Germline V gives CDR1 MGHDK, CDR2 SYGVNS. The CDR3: CASSPTGGWDTEAFF. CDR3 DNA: TGTGCCAGCAGTCCGACAGGGGGCTGGGACACTGAAGCTTTCTTT. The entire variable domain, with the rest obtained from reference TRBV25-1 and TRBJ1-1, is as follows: EADIYQTPRYLVIGTGKKITLECSQTMGHDKMYWYQQDPGMELHLIHYSYGVNSTEKGDLSSESTVSRIRTEHFPLTLESARPSHTSQYLCASSPTGGWDTEAFFGQGTRLTVV.

The DNA of the CDR3 is TGTGCCAGCAGCTTAACTGCCCTAGCGGGGGGAAAGAATGAGCAGTTCTTC. This codes for CASSLTALAGGKNEQFF. This chain uses TRBV7-3 with TRBJ2-1, with 11 positions matching TRBD2. In germline, CDR1 is SGHTA, CDR2 FQGTGA. The CDR3 spans 17 residues. V was clipped by 0 bases and J by 7 bases; unmatched bases: 8.

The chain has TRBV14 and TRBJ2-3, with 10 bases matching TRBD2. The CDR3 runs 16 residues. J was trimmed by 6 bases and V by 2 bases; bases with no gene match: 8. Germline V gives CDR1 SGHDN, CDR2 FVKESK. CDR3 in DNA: TGTGCCAGCAGCCAAAATTCACTAGCGGGGTGGGATACGCAGTATTTT. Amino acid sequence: CASSQNSLAGWDTQYF.

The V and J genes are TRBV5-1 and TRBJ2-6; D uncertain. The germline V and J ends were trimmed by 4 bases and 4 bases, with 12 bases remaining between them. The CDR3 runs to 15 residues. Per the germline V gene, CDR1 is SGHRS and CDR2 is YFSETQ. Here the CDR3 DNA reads TGCGCCAGCAGCCCTCCCCTACGAGGGGCCAACGTCCTGACTTTC. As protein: CASSPPLRGANVLTF.

The CDR3 is CASTPGGRGEAQTQYF. DNA of the CDR3: TGTGCCAGCACCCCCGGGGGGAGGGGGGAGGCCCAGACCCAGTACTTC. The chain carries TRBV11-2 and TRBJ2-5, with TRBD2 as a possible D gene (7 bases). Germline V gene data show CDR1 as SGHAT and CDR2 as FQNNGV. V dropped 7 bases and J dropped 6 bases, with 24 bases sitting between them. The CDR3 runs 16 residues.

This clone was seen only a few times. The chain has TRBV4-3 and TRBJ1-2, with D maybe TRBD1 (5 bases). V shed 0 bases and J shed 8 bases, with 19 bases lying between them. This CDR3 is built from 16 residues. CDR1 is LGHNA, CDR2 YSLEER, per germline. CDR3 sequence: CASSQDPRGPQGGYTF. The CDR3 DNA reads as TGCGCCAGCAGCCAAGATCCCCGAGGACCCCAGGGCGGCTACACCTTC.

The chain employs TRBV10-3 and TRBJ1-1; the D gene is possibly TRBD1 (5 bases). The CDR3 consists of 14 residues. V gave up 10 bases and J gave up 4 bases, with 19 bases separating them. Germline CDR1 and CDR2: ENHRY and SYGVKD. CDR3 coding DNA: TGTGCCACCACCCGTCGGGGGATTAGCACTGAAGCTTTCTTT. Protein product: CATTRRGISTEAFF.

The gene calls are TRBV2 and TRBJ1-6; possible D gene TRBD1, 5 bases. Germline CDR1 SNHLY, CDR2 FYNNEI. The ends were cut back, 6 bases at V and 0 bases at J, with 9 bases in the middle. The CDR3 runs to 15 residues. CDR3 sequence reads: CASRLRGSYNSPLHF. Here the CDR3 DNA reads TGTGCCAGCAGGCTAAGGGGCTCCTATAATTCACCCCTCCACTTT.

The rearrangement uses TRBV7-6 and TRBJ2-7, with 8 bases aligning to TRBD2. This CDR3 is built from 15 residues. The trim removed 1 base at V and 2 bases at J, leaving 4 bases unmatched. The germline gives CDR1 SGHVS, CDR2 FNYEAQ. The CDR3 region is CASSLDAGGPYEQYF. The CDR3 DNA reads TGTGCCAGCAGCTTAGATGCGGGAGGCCCCTACGAGCAGTACTTC.

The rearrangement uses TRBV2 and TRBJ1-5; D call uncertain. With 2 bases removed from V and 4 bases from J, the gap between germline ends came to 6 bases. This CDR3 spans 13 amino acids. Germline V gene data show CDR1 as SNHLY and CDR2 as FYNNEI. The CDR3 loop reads CASSETTNQPQHF. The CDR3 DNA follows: TGTGCCAGCAGTGAAACGACTAATCAGCCCCAGCATTTT.

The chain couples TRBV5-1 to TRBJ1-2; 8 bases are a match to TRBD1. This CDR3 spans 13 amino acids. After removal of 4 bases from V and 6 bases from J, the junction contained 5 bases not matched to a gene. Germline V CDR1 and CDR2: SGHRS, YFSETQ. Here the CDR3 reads CASSLQGEDGYTF. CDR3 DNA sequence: TGCGCCAGCAGCCTACAGGGGGAGGATGGCTACACCTTC.

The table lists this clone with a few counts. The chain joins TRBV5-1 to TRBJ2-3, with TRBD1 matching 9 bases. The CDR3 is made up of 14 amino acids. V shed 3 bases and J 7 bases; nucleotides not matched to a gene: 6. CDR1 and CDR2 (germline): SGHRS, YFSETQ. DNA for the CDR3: TGCGCCAGCAGCTCCGGGACAGGGTCGTATACGCAGTATTTT. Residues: CASSSGTGSYTQYF.

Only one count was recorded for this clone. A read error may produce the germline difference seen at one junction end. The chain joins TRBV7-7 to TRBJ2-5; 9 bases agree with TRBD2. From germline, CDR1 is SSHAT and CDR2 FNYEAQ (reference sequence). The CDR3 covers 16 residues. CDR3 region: CASSLAGGGARETQYF. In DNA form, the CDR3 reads TGTGCTAGCAGCTTAGCGGGCGGGGGGGCCCGGGAGACCCAGTACTTC.

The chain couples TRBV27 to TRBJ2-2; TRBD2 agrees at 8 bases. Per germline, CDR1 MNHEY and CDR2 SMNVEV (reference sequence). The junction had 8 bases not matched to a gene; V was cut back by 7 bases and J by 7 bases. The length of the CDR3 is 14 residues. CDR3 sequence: CASTPGGIGGELFF. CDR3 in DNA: TGTGCCAGCACTCCGGGGGGGATCGGCGGGGAGCTGTTTTTT.

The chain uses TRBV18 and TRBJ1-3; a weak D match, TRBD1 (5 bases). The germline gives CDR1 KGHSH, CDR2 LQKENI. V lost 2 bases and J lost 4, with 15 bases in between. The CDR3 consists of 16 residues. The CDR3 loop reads CASSPRKGTGGNTIYF. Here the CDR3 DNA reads TGTGCCAGCTCACCAAGGAAGGGGACTGGAGGAAACACCATATATTTT.

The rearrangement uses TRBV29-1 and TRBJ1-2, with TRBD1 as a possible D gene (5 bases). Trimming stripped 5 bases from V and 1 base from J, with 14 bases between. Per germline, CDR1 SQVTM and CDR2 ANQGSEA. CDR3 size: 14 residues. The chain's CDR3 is CSVRLSGGNYGYTF. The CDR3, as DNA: TGCAGCGTTCGATTGTCCGGGGGTAACTATGGCTACACCTTC.

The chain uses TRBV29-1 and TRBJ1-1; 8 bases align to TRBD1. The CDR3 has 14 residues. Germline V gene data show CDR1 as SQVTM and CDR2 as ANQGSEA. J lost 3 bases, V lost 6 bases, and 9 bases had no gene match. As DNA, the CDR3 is TGCAGCGTGACCAGGGGACAGGTTCACACTGAAGCTTTCTTT. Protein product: CSVTRGQVHTEAFF.

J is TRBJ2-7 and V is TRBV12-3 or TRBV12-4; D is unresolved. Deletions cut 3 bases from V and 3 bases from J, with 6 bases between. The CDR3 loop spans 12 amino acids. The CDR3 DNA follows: TGTGCCAGCAGTTTTACCGGCTACGAGCAGTACTTC. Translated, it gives CASSFTGYEQYF.

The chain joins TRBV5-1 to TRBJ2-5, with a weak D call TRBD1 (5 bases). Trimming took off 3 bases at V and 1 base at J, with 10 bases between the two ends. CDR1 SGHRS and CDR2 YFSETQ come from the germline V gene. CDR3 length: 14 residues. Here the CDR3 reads CASSSPQGQETQYF. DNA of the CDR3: TGCGCCAGCAGCTCACCCCAGGGCCAAGAGACCCAGTACTTC.

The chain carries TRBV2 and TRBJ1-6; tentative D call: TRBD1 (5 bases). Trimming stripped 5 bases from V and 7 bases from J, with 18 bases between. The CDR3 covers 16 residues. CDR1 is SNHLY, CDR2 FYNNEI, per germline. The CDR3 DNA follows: TGTGCCAGCAGTTTCGACAGTAGGGTCAGAAATTCACCCCTCCACTTT. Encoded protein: CASSFDSRVRNSPLHF.